This T cell receptor beta chain emerged from a study of T cells in Graves' hyperthyroidism and ophthalmopathy. Germline CDR1 and CDR2: SGHAT and FQNNGV. Deletions cut 3 bases from V and 4 bases from J, with 13 bases between. The CDR3 length is 14 residues. This clonotype was counted between two and nine times. Amplified regions were TCR beta CDR3 sequences from RNA transcripts. The HTBI set primed first-round TCR CDR3 RT-PCR. TCRdb ran MiXCR on the multiplex PCR reads and lists one entry per CDR3 protein. The sample lists hundreds of thousands of distinct CDR3 sequences; over 35% were seen once. Sequences were obtained from blood. The origin of this receptor is a man aged 18 to 29 with Graves' hyperthyroidism. V usage is TRBV11-2 and J usage is TRBJ2-7; D may be TRBD1 (6 bases). DNA for the CDR3: TGTGCCAGCAGCTTCTCCAGGGGCGGTTACGAGCAGTACTTC. Protein: CASSFSRGGYEQYF.